Listed here are 13 T cell receptor beta chains from one sample, sequenced in a study of PD-1 blockade in classical Hodgkin lymphoma. The time point was: cycle 4 day 1 (C4D1), after less than 7 weeks of nivolumab. Each patient's relapse followed autologous stem cell transplantation, and brentuximab vedotin exposure varied. Negative magnetic selection isolated CD4+ T cells from thawed PBMCs. Profiling relied on immunoSEQ multiplex PCR, and the TCRdb table lists in-frame clones only, not all of them. The table records 34,000 or so clones, about 94% of them present only once. Sequenced here: CD4+ T cells from blood, sampled before the fourth cycle of nivolumab. These receptors were taken from a human donor with classical Hodgkin lymphoma.

The J gene is TRBJ1-3, the V gene TRBV19, with 9 bases that match TRBD1. The V gene's germline CDR1 is LNHDA and CDR2 SQIVND (reference sequence). V shed 7 bases and J 8 bases; nucleotides not matched to a gene: 9. The CDR3 runs to 14 residues. In nucleotides, the CDR3 is TGTGCCAGTATCCGGGACAGGGATTTGGACACCATATATTTT. Its translation: CASIRDRDLDTIYF.

The CDR3 loop reads CASRVQGLNSQAAFF. As DNA, the CDR3 is TGTGCCAGCAGAGTCCAGGGCCTCAACTCCCAGGCGGCTTTCTTT. The gene calls are TRBV28 and TRBJ1-1; possible D gene TRBD1, 5 bases. The CDR3 is 15 amino acids. Germline assignment: CDR1 MDHEN and CDR2 SYDVKM. The V end lost 6 bases, the J end lost 11 bases, and 25 bases lay between the germline ends.

This clone has only a few counts. The chain combines TRBV10-1 with TRBJ1-5, with D perhaps TRBD1 (5 bases). This CDR3 is built from 13 residues. Trimming took 2 bases from V and 7 from J, leaving 9 bases between them. CDR1 and CDR2 (germline): WNHNN, SYGVQD (reference sequence). CDR3 sequence: CASSEGTVQPQHF. CDR3 DNA: TGCGCCAGCAGTGAGGGGACGGTCCAGCCCCAGCATTTT.

The chain joins TRBV7-9 to TRBJ2-2; 7 bases line up with TRBD1. CDR1 and CDR2 (germline): SEHNR, FQNEAQ (reference sequence). The length of the CDR3 is 12 residues. V was pared by 8 bases and J by 3 bases, with 0 bases of the junction left unmatched. CDR3 in DNA: TGTGCCAGCGGACAGGACACCGGGGAGCTGTTTTTT. Protein: CASGQDTGELFF.

V and J are TRBV15 and TRBJ1-5, with D perhaps TRBD1 (5 bases). The germline V and J ends were trimmed by 0 bases and 5 bases, with 11 bases remaining between them. The CDR3 length is 15 residues. Germline V lookup: CDR1 LNHNV, CDR2 YYDKDF (reference sequence). In nucleotides, the CDR3 is TGTGCCACCAGCAGAGATTTACAGACAGATCAGCCCCAGCATTTT. This sequence encodes CATSRDLQTDQPQHF.

The rearrangement joins TRBV6-5 to TRBJ1-2; TRBD1 aligns across 9 bases. From germline, CDR1 is MNHEY and CDR2 SVGAGI. The CDR3 consists of 15 residues. Trimming took 6 bases from V and 4 from J; bases not matched to a gene: 9. CDR3 in DNA: TGTGCCAGCAGCAGAGACGGGACAGGGCGCTATGGCTACACCTTC. Translated: CASSRDGTGRYGYTF.

The chain links TRBV4-1 to TRBJ2-1; the D is unclear. Trimming took 1 base from V and 2 from J, leaving 18 bases between them. This CDR3 is 18 amino acids long. Germline lookup yields CDR1 MGHRA and CDR2 YSYEKL. The CDR3 here is CASSQVQRALGPYNEQFF. CDR3 DNA sequence: TGCGCCAGCAGCCAAGTACAGAGAGCGTTGGGTCCCTACAATGAGCAGTTCTTC.

This chain joins TRBV27 and TRBJ1-3; perhaps TRBD1 as D (6 bases). The length of the CDR3 is 13 residues. V shed 6 bases and J shed 4 bases, with 10 bases lying between them. Germline assignment: CDR1 MNHEY and CDR2 SMNVEV (reference sequence). The DNA of the CDR3 is TGTGCCAGCAGATCAGGGGTCGGAAACACCATATATTTT. Its protein product is CASRSGVGNTIYF.

V is TRBV28 and J is TRBJ1-3; TRBD1 is a possible D gene (5 bases). The CDR3 length is 16 residues. Trimming stripped 2 bases from V and 1 base from J, with 12 bases between. Germline CDR1 is MDHEN and CDR2 is SYDVKM. DNA for the CDR3: TGTGCCAGCAGTTTAGGCCGGGGACCTTCTGGAAACACCATATATTTT. This gives the protein CASSLGRGPSGNTIYF.

The sample holds one count of this clone. The chain combines TRBV27 with TRBJ2-7; a weak D match, TRBD2 (6 bases). The germline V and J ends were trimmed by 6 bases and 0 bases, with 9 bases remaining between them. Per germline, CDR1 MNHEY and CDR2 SMNVEV (reference sequence). The CDR3 sequence is 13 residues long. CDR3 residues: CASSLGLSYEQYF. The DNA for the CDR3 is TGTGCCAGCAGCCTGGGACTCTCCTACGAGCAGTACTTC.

The rearrangement uses TRBV28 and TRBJ2-1; TRBD2 agrees at 15 bases. The CDR3 sequence is 18 residues long. V dropped 8 bases and J dropped 7; count of bases not matched to a gene: 15. CDR1 is MDHEN and CDR2 is SYDVKM in the germline V gene. CDR3 DNA sequence: TGTGCCAGCCGGATGCTCGGGACTAGCGGGAGGAGGGTAAATGAGCAGTTCTTC. This sequence encodes CASRMLGTSGRRVNEQFF.

This clone was seen a handful of times. The chain links TRBV30 to TRBJ1-2; a weak D match, TRBD1 (5 bases). V dropped 2 bases and J dropped 12 bases, with 19 bases sitting between them. This CDR3 region has 13 residues. Per germline, CDR1 GTSNPN and CDR2 SVGIG (reference sequence). The CDR3 reads CAWSPGRDQWNTF. The CDR3 nucleotides are TGTGCCTGGAGTCCGGGGCGGGATCAATGGAACACCTTC.

This clone showed up just once. The chain combines TRBV29-1 with TRBJ2-5; 7 nucleotides line up with TRBD1. CDR3 length: 14 amino acids. The V and J ends lost 5 bases and 2 bases, in that order; junction bases with no gene match: 8. Per germline, CDR1 SQVTM and CDR2 ANQGSEA. The CDR3 is CSVLHRDRQETQYF. The CDR3 DNA sequence: TGCAGCGTTCTTCACAGGGACAGACAAGAGACCCAGTACTTC.